The 24 T cell receptor beta chains in this list originate from one sample, sequenced in a study of monozygotic twins with inflammatory bowel disease. From the 5' RACE reads, TCRdb lists one entry per CDR3 protein and no DNA. The listing records 330,000 or so distinct CDR3 sequences. The material sequenced was blood. The receptors originated from a human donor with ulcerative colitis or Crohn's disease, or a healthy co-twin of an affected twin (not recorded which).

The CDR3 loop is CSALKAFPRDTGELFF. The chain is built from TRBV20-1 and TRBJ2-2; TCRdb's D gene call, TRBD2, goes unchecked for lack of DNA. The germline V gene encodes CDR1 DFQATT and CDR2 SNEGSKA (reference sequence). CDR3 length equals 16 residues.

CDR3 residues: CSARNRTSYEQYF. The chain combines TRBV20-1 with TRBJ2-7. Germline assignment: CDR1 DFQATT and CDR2 SNEGSKA (reference sequence). This CDR3 spans 13 amino acids.

The gene calls are TRBV20-1 and TRBJ2-7; TCRdb designates TRBD2, a call that cannot be tested without DNA. The germline gives CDR1 DFQATT, CDR2 SNEGSKA (reference sequence). The CDR3 length is 14 residues. The CDR3 reads CSARRRSIGNEQYF.

The J gene is TRBJ2-7, the V gene TRBV7-2. The length of the CDR3 is 14 residues. Germline V gives CDR1 SGHTA, CDR2 FQGNSA. CDR3 sequence reads: CASSLISSSYEQYF. The variable domain in full, with the rest retrieved from reference TRBV7-2 and TRBJ2-7, is GAGVSQSPSNKVTEKGKDVELRCDPISGHTALYWYRQSLGQGLEFLIYFQGNSAPDKSGLPSDRFSAERTGGSVSTLTIQRTQQEDSAVYLCASSLISSSYEQYFGPGTRLTVT.

This CDR3 is CASSRGAGNEQFF. The chain carries TRBV5-4 and TRBJ2-1; TCRdb names TRBD1, which stays unverified in the absence of DNA. Germline V lookup: CDR1 SGHNT, CDR2 YYREEE (reference sequence). The CDR3 spans 13 residues.

The chain is built from TRBV18 and TRBJ2-7; the TRBD1 assignment by TCRdb is unverifiable without DNA. CDR1 is KGHSH and CDR2 is LQKENI in the germline V gene. This CDR3 spans 14 amino acids. CDR3 sequence reads: CASSPQAGGFEQYF. The full variable domain, in which reference TRBV18 and TRBJ2-7 provide the parts outside the CDR3, is NAGVMQNPRHLVRRRGQEARLRCSPMKGHSHVYWYRQLPEEGLKFMVYLQKENIIDESGMPKERFSAEFPKEGPSILRIQQVVRGDSAAYFCASSPQAGGFEQYFGPGTRLTVT.

The chain joins TRBV27 to TRBJ2-1. Germline values: CDR1 MNHEY, CDR2 SMNVEV (reference sequence). The CDR3 covers 14 residues. The CDR3 loop is CASRRRDSYNEQFF.

This rearrangement joins TRBV7-3 to TRBJ2-7; the D call from TCRdb, TRBD2, cannot be confirmed without DNA. The germline V gene encodes CDR1 SGHTA and CDR2 FQGTGA. This CDR3 comprises 14 residues. The CDR3 sequence: CASSLGGYGNEQYF.

V usage is TRBV10-3 and J usage is TRBJ1-1. The CDR3 loop spans 13 amino acids. Germline V gene data show CDR1 as ENHRY and CDR2 as SYGVKD. The CDR3 loop reads CAISYAGNTEAFF.

V and J are TRBV5-1 and TRBJ2-3; TCRdb designates TRBD1, a call that cannot be tested without DNA. The CDR3 covers 17 residues. Germline CDR1 and CDR2: SGHRS and YFSETQ. The CDR3 spells CASSLGARTVRTDTQYF.

This chain links TRBV11-2 with TRBJ2-2. CDR1 is SGHAT, CDR2 FQNNGV, per germline. There are 11 residues in the CDR3. This chain's CDR3 is CAKALGGELFF.

This sequence joins TRBV4-1 and TRBJ1-1; as DNA is missing, the TRBD1 call by TCRdb cannot be tested. Germline CDR1 reads MGHRA; CDR2 reads YSYEKL. The CDR3 runs 15 residues. CDR3 sequence: CASSQEAGADTEAFF.

J is TRBJ2-3 and V is TRBV15. Germline V lookup: CDR1 LNHNV, CDR2 YYDKDF (reference sequence). The CDR3 is 14 residues long. This chain's CDR3 is CATSTGGNTDTQYF.

V and J are TRBV19 and TRBJ2-2; TCRdb's assignment of TRBD1 cannot be checked, as there is no DNA. This CDR3 has 15 amino acids. Looked up from germline, CDR1 is LNHDA and CDR2 is SQIVND (reference sequence). The CDR3 loop is CASSLPDRLAGELFF.

This chain uses TRBV5-1 with TRBJ1-3. In germline, CDR1 is SGHRS, CDR2 YFSETQ. The CDR3 runs to 12 residues. This CDR3 is CASRSSGNTIYF.

The rearrangement links TRBV7-2 to TRBJ2-7. This CDR3 has 14 residues. Germline loops: CDR1 SGHTA, CDR2 FQGNSA. The chain's CDR3 is CASSLSSGAYEQYF.

V usage is TRBV5-1 and J usage is TRBJ1-6. This CDR3 is built from 14 residues. Germline CDR1 and CDR2: SGHRS and YFSETQ. This CDR3 is CASSFQDLGSPLHF.

The V and J genes are TRBV29-1 and TRBJ2-4; no DNA is available, so the TRBD1 call from TCRdb remains unchecked. The CDR3 totals 13 residues. Germline lookup yields CDR1 SQVTM and CDR2 ANQGSEA. The CDR3 loop is CSVIGQGENIQYF.

The genes are TRBV27 and TRBJ1-1; TCRdb's D call of TRBD1 is untestable without DNA. CDR3 length equals 13 residues. Looked up from germline, CDR1 is MNHEY and CDR2 is SMNVEV (reference sequence). CDR3 in amino acids: CASSYRRNTEAFF.

This chain uses TRBV2 with TRBJ1-6. The CDR3 runs to 13 residues. Germline CDR1 reads SNHLY; CDR2 reads FYNNEI. CDR3 amino acids: CARARETNSPLHF. Using reference TRBV2 and TRBJ1-6 for the parts outside the CDR3, the full variable domain is EPEVTQTPSHQVTQMGQEVILRCVPISNHLYFYWYRQILGQKVEFLVSFYNNEISEKSEIFDDQFSVERPDGSNFTLKIRSTKLEDSAMYFCARARETNSPLHFGNGTRLTVT.

V usage is TRBV11-1 and J usage is TRBJ2-3. Germline V gives CDR1 SGHAT, CDR2 FQDESV (reference sequence). The CDR3 length is 12 residues. The CDR3 loop is CASSPLSDTQYF.

The rearrangement uses TRBV16 and TRBJ1-4. The CDR3 consists of 13 residues. Germline CDR1 is KGHSY and CDR2 is FQNENV. This CDR3 is CASSLQSGEKLFF.

The chain employs TRBV7-9 and TRBJ2-3; TCRdb selects TRBD1, and the lack of DNA leaves this call unchecked. Germline CDR1 SEHNR, CDR2 FQNEAQ (reference sequence). The CDR3 contains 16 residues. CDR3: CASSLAVWGGTDTQYF.

The gene calls are TRBV5-1 and TRBJ2-2; TCRdb proposes TRBD1, but this gene call is untestable without DNA. The V gene's germline CDR1 is SGHRS and CDR2 YFSETQ. The CDR3 covers 14 residues. CDR3 protein: CASSFRGDTGELFF.